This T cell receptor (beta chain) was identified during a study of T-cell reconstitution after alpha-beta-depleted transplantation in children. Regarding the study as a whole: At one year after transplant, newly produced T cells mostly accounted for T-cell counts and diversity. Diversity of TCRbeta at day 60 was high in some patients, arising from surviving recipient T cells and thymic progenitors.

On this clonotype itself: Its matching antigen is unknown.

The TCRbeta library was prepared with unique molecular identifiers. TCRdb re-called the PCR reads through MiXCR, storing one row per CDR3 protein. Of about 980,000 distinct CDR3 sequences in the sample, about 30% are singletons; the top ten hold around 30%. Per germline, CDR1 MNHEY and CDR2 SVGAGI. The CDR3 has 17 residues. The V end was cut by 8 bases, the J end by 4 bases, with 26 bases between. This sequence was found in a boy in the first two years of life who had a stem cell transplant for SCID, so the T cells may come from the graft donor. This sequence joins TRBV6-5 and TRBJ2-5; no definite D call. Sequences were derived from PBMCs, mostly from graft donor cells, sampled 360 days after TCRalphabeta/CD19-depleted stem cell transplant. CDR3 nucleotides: TGTGCCAGCCGTTTCTCCAATCTTATCACGTTAGGAGAGACCCAGTACTTC. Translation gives CASRFSNLITLGETQYF.